This T cell receptor (beta chain) appears in the sequencing data of a study of blood T cell repertoires in COVID-19. Across the whole study: Sites in the United States, Italy and Spain provided acute and convalescent COVID-19 samples. PBMCs, B-cell-depleted T cells, or T cells provided the cDNA or gDNA that made up the material.

Per germline, CDR1 LGHNA and CDR2 YSLEER. J gave up 8 bases and V 6 bases, and 15 bases lay outside the gene matches. This CDR3 comprises 16 residues. Only in-frame clones appear in the TCRdb table, and some are missing; sequencing was by immunoSEQ multiplex PCR. Of about 38,000 clones in the sample, 90% were seen once. This sequence originates from a man aged 60-69 years with active or convalescent COVID-19. The chain employs TRBV4-3 and TRBJ1-2, with 10 bases fitting TRBD1. The sequenced material came from peripheral blood. The CDR3 DNA is TGCGCCAGCAGACAGGCGACGGGACAGGGGAATGGAGGCTACACCTTC. It specifies CASRQATGQGNGGYTF.